This T cell receptor (beta chain) was observed in a study of shared clonotypes between healthy human individuals. Across the whole study: A couple of women and a few men aged 18 to 49 served as donors.

Assay used: immunoSEQ multiplex PCR; TCRdb lists only in-frame clones, some missing. The sample consists of about 2.4 million clones, roughly 93% of them appearing once. This sequence originates from a young man in good health. Some clones in this sample may be carry-over from other donors' samples. The sequenced sample was naive CD4+ T cells from PBMCs. Subset given: CD45RA+ positively selected.

CDR3 nucleotide sequence: TGTGCCAGCAGCGCTGGGACACGTTCGGTTTACAATGAGCAGTTCTTC. Amino acids: CASSAGTRSVYNEQFF. The J gene is TRBJ2-1, the V gene TRBV7-9; a possible D gene is TRBD1 (6 bases). Germline loops: CDR1 SEHNR, CDR2 FQNEAQ (reference sequence). Trimming left V 5 bases short and J 4 bases short, with 18 bases between. CDR3 size: 16 residues.